The next 27 T cell receptor beta chains were all read from a single sample in a study of vaccination and CD4 T cells after COVID-19. These receptors are not linked to any known antigen. Sequenced with the Oncomine TCR Beta short-read assay was DNA taken from cultured CD4+ T cells. Via MiXCR, TCRdb re-called the PCR reads, giving one row per CDR3 protein. The table shows 15,000 to 25,000 distinct CDR3 sequences, with 40% to 45% occurring only once. The treatment denotes: approximately nine-day PBMC culture with coronavirus spike peptide pools or control peptides (ViraFEST assay). The sequenced sample was CD4+ T cells from blood, cultured in vitro, obtained before SARS-CoV-2 vaccination. These TCRs come from a human donor who received a COVID-19 vaccine.

The chain links TRBV24-1 to TRBJ2-1; weak D call: TRBD2 (5 bases). This CDR3 has 12 amino acids. Germline CDR1 reads KGHDR; CDR2 reads SFDVKD. Trimming left V 6 bases short and J 5 bases short, with 7 bases between. CDR3: CATSIGDNEQFF. The CDR3 DNA is TGTGCCACCAGTATCGGGGACAATGAGCAGTTCTTC.

This clonotype was seen a single time. The CDR3 DNA is TGTGCCAGCTCACCGGGCAGGGAAGACGAAGCTTTCTTT. As protein: CASSPGREDEAFF. The chain combines TRBV18 with TRBJ1-1; possible D gene TRBD1, 5 bases. The CDR3 has 13 residues. Germline V lookup: CDR1 KGHSH, CDR2 LQKENI. V gave up 3 bases and J gave up 8 bases, with 13 bases separating them.

The genes are TRBV12-3 or TRBV12-4 and TRBJ2-1; 11 nucleotides align to TRBD2. This CDR3 is built from 17 residues. Germline trimming cut 5 bases from V and 6 bases from J; bases unmatched to any gene: 12. The CDR3 sequence is CASSERQGGTSGNEQFF. The CDR3 coding sequence is TGTGCCAGCAGTGAGCGTCAGGGGGGGACTAGCGGCAATGAGCAGTTCTTC.

The chain uses TRBV12-3 or TRBV12-4 and TRBJ2-5; 13 bases align to TRBD2. V lost 5 bases to trimming and J lost 4 bases; unmatched junction nucleotides: 1. The CDR3 runs 14 residues. The CDR3 reads CASSRTSGGETQYF. The CDR3, as DNA: TGTGCCAGCAGTCGGACTAGCGGGGGAGAGACCCAGTACTTC.

The chain joins TRBV7-6 to TRBJ2-3, with 7 bases fitting TRBD1. This CDR3 is 15 amino acids long. J was trimmed by 2 bases and V by 2 bases; bases with no gene match: 4. Looked up from germline, CDR1 is SGHVS and CDR2 is FNYEAQ. CDR3 loop: CASSLRGLVTDTQYF. The CDR3 DNA reads as TGTGCCAGCAGCTTAAGGGGGCTTGTCACAGATACGCAGTATTTT.

V gene TRBV24-1 combines with J gene TRBJ1-5; D is unclear. Germline V gene data show CDR1 as KGHDR and CDR2 as SFDVKD. This CDR3 has 15 residues. V dropped 5 bases and J dropped 0 bases, with 10 bases sitting between them. CDR3 in amino acids: CATSGGGPSNQPQHF. The CDR3 bases are TGTGCCACCAGTGGTGGCGGACCTAGCAATCAGCCCCAGCATTTT.

The chain recombines TRBV11-3 with TRBJ2-2, with D perhaps matching TRBD1 or TRBD2 (5 bases each). The germline V gene has CDR1 SGHNT and CDR2 YENEEA. Trimming took off 5 bases at V and 4 bases at J, with 14 bases between the two ends. The CDR3 consists of 15 residues. The CDR3 sequence: CASSLPGRVTGELFF. In DNA form, the CDR3 reads TGTGCCAGCAGCCTACCGGGACGAGTCACCGGGGAGCTGTTTTTT.

The chain is built from TRBV15 and TRBJ2-5; D is possibly TRBD2 (5 bases). The CDR3 loop spans 17 amino acids. Germline V gene lookup returns CDR1 LNHNV and CDR2 YYDKDF (reference sequence). The ends were cut back, 0 bases at V and 2 bases at J, with 16 bases in the middle. The CDR3 loop reads CATSRDDIWAGQETQYF. The CDR3 coding sequence is TGTGCCACCAGCAGAGACGATATTTGGGCGGGTCAAGAGACCCAGTACTTC.

This clonotype came up a few times. The J gene is TRBJ1-1, the V gene TRBV11-3; 9 bases match TRBD1. This CDR3 contains 14 residues. Trimming at V came to 0 bases and at J to 11 bases, leaving 7 bases not matched to a gene. Germline CDR1 reads SGHNT; CDR2 reads YENEEA. The CDR3 sequence: CASSLDTTDRGAFF. CDR3 DNA sequence: TGTGCCAGCAGCTTAGATACAACAGACAGGGGGGCTTTCTTT.

The V and J genes are TRBV7-2 and TRBJ2-1, with TRBD1 as a possible D gene (6 bases). Germline assignment: CDR1 SGHTA and CDR2 FQGNSA. The CDR3 runs to 14 residues. With 1 base removed from V and 9 bases from J, the gap between germline ends came to 13 bases. The CDR3 loop is CASSLETGSGEQFF. CDR3 nucleotide sequence: TGTGCCAGCAGCTTAGAAACAGGGTCAGGTGAGCAGTTCTTC.

V gene TRBV19 combines with J gene TRBJ1-4, with 8 bases lining up with TRBD1. Germline trimming cut 10 bases from V and 7 bases from J; bases unmatched to any gene: 17. This CDR3 region has 16 residues. The germline CDR1 and CDR2 sequences are LNHDA and SQIVND (reference sequence). The CDR3 DNA sequence: TGTGCCACCCTGGGGGTGGACAGGGATGGGGGTGAAAAACTGTTTTTT. Amino acid sequence: CATLGVDRDGGEKLFF.

The chain carries TRBV10-1 and TRBJ2-5, with 7 bases lining up with TRBD1. The CDR3 runs to 14 residues. From germline, CDR1 is WNHNN and CDR2 SYGVQD (reference sequence). The V gene end was trimmed by 4 bases and the J gene end by 5 bases; junction bases not matched to a gene: 7. The CDR3 protein is CASSGDRAGETQYF. The CDR3 DNA follows: TGCGCCAGCAGTGGAGACAGGGCCGGGGAGACCCAGTACTTC.

This clonotype was found a few times. The chain recombines TRBV27 with TRBJ2-1, with 10 bases that match TRBD2. Losses at the gene ends were 5 bases for V and 3 bases for J; bases not matched to a gene: 7. Germline lookup yields CDR1 MNHEY and CDR2 SMNVEV (reference sequence). The CDR3 is made up of 16 amino acids. CDR3: CASSQIAGGNYNEQFF. The CDR3 DNA follows: TGTGCCAGCAGTCAAATAGCGGGGGGAAACTACAATGAGCAGTTCTTC.

The V gene is TRBV6-1, the J gene TRBJ1-1; the match to TRBD1 covers 7 bases. Unmatched junction bases numbered 1, after V lost 3 bases and J lost 0 bases. The CDR3 has 14 amino acids. Germline-derived CDR1 and CDR2 are MNHNS and SASEGT. CDR3 in DNA: TGTGCCAGCAGTGAGACAGGGATGAACACTGAAGCTTTCTTT. This encodes CASSETGMNTEAFF.

A few counts support this clonotype. The J gene is TRBJ1-3, the V gene TRBV30; D uncertain. CDR1 and CDR2 from the germline V gene are GTSNPN and SVGIG (reference sequence). The germline V and J ends were trimmed by 7 bases and 4 bases, with 11 bases remaining between them. This CDR3 is built from 12 residues. CDR3 loop: CASTVRGNTIYF. The DNA of the CDR3 is TGTGCCTCCACCGTTAGGGGAAACACCATATATTTT.

The chain is built from TRBV7-2 and TRBJ2-7, with 9 positions matching TRBD2. CDR1 and CDR2 from the germline V gene are SGHTA and FQGNSA. Trimming removed 4 bases from V and 10 bases from J; junction bases left unmatched: 11. CDR3 length: 14 amino acids. As DNA, the CDR3 is TGTGCCAGCAGCTACCCTAGCGGGGTTCGAAAACAGTACTTC. It codes for CASSYPSGVRKQYF.

CDR3 in DNA: TGTGCCAGCTCACTTACGACAGGGGGCGACGAGCAGTACTTC. It is translated as CASSLTTGGDEQYF. V usage is TRBV18 and J usage is TRBJ2-7; 10 bases are shared with TRBD1. Per the germline V gene, CDR1 is KGHSH and CDR2 is LQKENI. The CDR3 is 14 residues long. Trimming cost V 4 bases and J 5 bases; bases outside gene matches: 5.

This clonotype ranks as medium-sized. The chain links TRBV20-1 to TRBJ1-6; no clear D. The CDR3 runs 15 residues. CDR1 DFQATT and CDR2 SNEGSKA come from the germline V gene (reference sequence). V dropped 0 bases and J dropped 8 bases, with 14 bases sitting between them. CDR3 protein: CSARDMSRPDSPLHF. The CDR3 DNA reads as TGCAGTGCTAGAGATATGTCTCGTCCGGATTCACCCCTCCACTTT.

This clonotype was seen only a few times. V usage is TRBV25-1 and J usage is TRBJ1-2, with TRBD1 matching 7 bases. The V gene end was trimmed by 4 bases and the J gene end by 6 bases; junction bases not matched to a gene: 11. This CDR3 contains 15 residues. The V gene's germline CDR1 is MGHDK and CDR2 SYGVNS. The CDR3 here is CASSGTPGTEDGYTF. CDR3 coding DNA: TGTGCCAGCAGTGGAACCCCAGGGACAGAGGATGGCTACACCTTC.

The chain recombines TRBV19 with TRBJ2-2; 9 positions match TRBD1. Germline trimming cut 5 bases from V and 1 base from J; bases unmatched to any gene: 2. Germline CDR1 and CDR2: LNHDA and SQIVND (reference sequence). This CDR3 is 15 amino acids long. This CDR3 is CASSRTGENTGELFF. As DNA, the CDR3 is TGTGCCAGTAGTCGGACAGGGGAGAACACCGGGGAGCTGTTTTTT.

Here the CDR3 DNA reads TGTGCCAGCAGCTTTAAGTATGAGGGGGGGGCGAGTGAGCAGTACTTC. Protein product: CASSFKYEGGASEQYF. The V and J genes are TRBV7-9 and TRBJ2-7; tentative D call: TRBD2 (7 bases). Germline CDR1 SEHNR, CDR2 FQNEAQ (reference sequence). The CDR3 length is 16 residues. V lost 3 bases, J lost 7 bases, and 22 bases lay in between.

This chain links TRBV6-5 with TRBJ1-5, with 7 bases matching TRBD1. Germline lookup yields CDR1 MNHEY and CDR2 SVGAGI. The CDR3 runs to 17 residues. V lost 2 bases and J lost 3; bases outside the gene matches: 10. This CDR3 is CASSYGASGGYNQPQHF. In DNA form, the CDR3 reads TGTGCCAGCAGTTACGGGGCCTCAGGGGGTTACAATCAGCCCCAGCATTTT.

This clonotype was detected only a few times. The chain uses TRBV20-1 and TRBJ1-2; D gene unclear. The CDR3 runs 10 residues. Germline assignment: CDR1 DFQATT and CDR2 SNEGSKA (reference sequence). The V and J ends lost 4 bases and 5 bases respectively, with 5 bases between them. Here the CDR3 reads CSATPYGYTF. As DNA, the CDR3 is TGCAGTGCTACACCATATGGCTACACCTTC.

The V gene is TRBV20-1, the J gene TRBJ1-4, with unresolved D. The V and J ends lost 4 bases and 5 bases respectively, with 11 bases between them. Germline-derived CDR1 and CDR2 are DFQATT and SNEGSKA (reference sequence). CDR3 length: 13 amino acids. CDR3 in amino acids: CSAKGGRNEKLFF. CDR3 nucleotide sequence: TGCAGTGCTAAGGGAGGGAGGAATGAAAAACTGTTTTTT.

V and J are TRBV20-1 and TRBJ2-6, with a tentative D call TRBD2 (5 bases). Germline V CDR1 and CDR2: DFQATT, SNEGSKA (reference sequence). The CDR3 extends over 15 amino acids. The V gene lost 5 bases and the J gene lost 1 base, with 12 bases spanning the gap. CDR3 bases: TGCAGTGCTCTCAGACGGGGATCTGGGGCCAACGTCCTGACTTTC. This sequence encodes CSALRRGSGANVLTF.

This clonotype was seen once. The chain employs TRBV27 and TRBJ2-7; TRBD1 agrees at 9 bases. CDR1 is MNHEY and CDR2 is SMNVEV in the germline V gene (reference sequence). Trimming removed 2 bases from V and 4 bases from J; junction bases left unmatched: 9. CDR3 length: 16 amino acids. The CDR3 coding sequence is TGTGCCAGCAGTTTAACAGGGGGCCTTCCCTCGTACGAGCAGTACTTC. Translating it yields CASSLTGGLPSYEQYF.

This clonotype was observed once. The chain is built from TRBV18 and TRBJ1-2, with a possible D match to TRBD1 (6 bases). Germline-derived CDR1 and CDR2 are KGHSH and LQKENI. This CDR3 has 15 amino acids. Trimming cost V 2 bases and J 2 bases, with 12 bases left between them. The CDR3 reads CASSPTPDRNYGYTF. The CDR3 nucleotides read TGTGCCAGCTCACCAACCCCGGACAGAAACTATGGCTACACCTTC.